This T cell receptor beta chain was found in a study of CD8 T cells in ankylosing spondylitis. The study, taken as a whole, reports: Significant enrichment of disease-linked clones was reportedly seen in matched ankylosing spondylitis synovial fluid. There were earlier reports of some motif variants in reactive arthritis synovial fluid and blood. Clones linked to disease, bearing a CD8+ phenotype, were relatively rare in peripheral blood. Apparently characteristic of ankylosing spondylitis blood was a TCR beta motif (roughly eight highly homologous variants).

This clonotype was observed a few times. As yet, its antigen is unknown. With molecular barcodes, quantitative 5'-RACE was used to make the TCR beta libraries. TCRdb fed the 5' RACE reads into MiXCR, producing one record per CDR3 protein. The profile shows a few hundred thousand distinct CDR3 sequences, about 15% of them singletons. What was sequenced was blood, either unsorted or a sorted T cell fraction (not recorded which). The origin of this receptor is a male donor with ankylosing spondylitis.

This chain's CDR3 is CASSLSGGNSPLHF. Written as DNA, the CDR3 is TGTGCCAGCAGCTTAAGTGGTGGTAATTCACCCCTCCACTTT. The chain joins TRBV11-2 to TRBJ1-6; D not resolved. V shed 2 bases and J shed 6 bases, with 8 bases lying between them. CDR3 length: 14 amino acids. Looked up from germline, CDR1 is SGHAT and CDR2 is FQNNGV.